The present T cell receptor (beta chain) was sequenced within a study of T cell responses to AZD1222 COVID-19 vaccine. Study-wide findings and caveats: The number of AZD1222 recipients seropositive at baseline was only five to seven.

Comment on this clone: The antigen is not known.

The CDR3 runs 11 residues. CDR1 is LGHNT and CDR2 is FRNRAP in the germline V gene. V shed 5 bases and J shed 10 bases, with 9 bases lying between them. Produced via immunoSEQ multiplex PCR; TCRdb's table is partial and in-frame only. The repertoire holds approximately 79,000 clones, with 70% to 90% as singletons. The TCR comes from an adult in good health. This chain links TRBV12-5 with TRBJ2-1; D is unresolved. The sequencing here drew on peripheral blood, taken on day 0 of AZD1222 vaccination. The CDR3 loop is CASGELTEQFF. Here the CDR3 DNA reads TGTGCTAGTGGTGAACTAACAGAGCAGTTCTTC. Full variable domain (rest looked up from reference TRBV12-5 and TRBJ2-1): DARVTQTPRHKVTEMGQEVTMRCQPILGHNTVFWYRQTMMQGLELLAYFRNRAPLDDSGMPKDRFSAEMPDATLATLKIQPSEPRDSAVYFCASGELTEQFFGPGTRLTVL.